A selection of T cell receptor beta chains follows, all from one sample in a study of regulatory T cells in long-lasting Graves disease. A single record per CDR3 protein comes from TCRdb applying MiXCR to the multiplex PCR reads. The table shows approximately 360,000 distinct CDR3 sequences, with approximately 10% occurring only once. These same data were also listed under a study on T cells in Graves' hyperthyroidism and ophthalmopathy.

This specimen consisted of peripheral blood mononuclear cells (PBMCs), obtained at new diagnosis, from a patient treated with antithyroid drugs. These receptors were obtained from a woman in her late teens or twenties with Graves disease. Both conserved end residues are part of each CDR3. D genes are given only for firm matches. Size is stated for part of the rows, as once, few or many counts, or as a class when the clone is expanded.

j_call	v_call	d_call	clone_size	cdr3_nt	cdr3_aa
TRBJ2-3	TRBV24-1	.	.	TGTGCCACCAGTGATCCTACCTCCCGGGGCCGAGTTATGGATACGCAGTATTTT	CATSDPTSRGRVMDTQYF
TRBJ1-2	TRBV7-3	.	many	TGTGCCAGCAGAAAACTTGGGCCTCAGACTGGTTCCTATGGCTACACCTTC	CASRKLGPQTGSYGYTF
TRBJ2-3	TRBV2	.	many	TGTGCCAGCAGTCCCAGTGCCCCAGATACGCAGTATTTT	CASSPSAPDTQYF
TRBJ1-2	TRBV3-1	TRBD1	.	TGTGCCAGCAGCACAGAATGGGACAGCTATGGCTACACCTTC	CASSTEWDSYGYTF
TRBJ2-3	TRBV20-1	.	.	TGCAGTGCTTACGGGGGGCGATGGACAGATACGCAGTATTTT	CSAYGGRWTDTQYF
TRBJ2-3	TRBV12-3/TRBV12-4	.	many	TGTGCCAGCAGCAACGGGGAGACGCAGTATTTT	CASSNGETQYF
TRBJ1-6	TRBV9	TRBD1	few	TGTGCCAGCAGCGTAGACAGGGGCTCCTATAATTCACCCCTCCACTTT	CASSVDRGSYNSPLHF
TRBJ2-2	TRBV20-1	.	many	TGCAGTGCTAGTCGGCAACCGAACACCGGGGAGCTGTTTTTT	CSASRQPNTGELFF
TRBJ2-4	TRBV20-1	.	few	TGCAGTGCGCCTGAGTTAGCCAAAAACATTCAGTACTTC	CSAPELAKNIQYF
TRBJ1-1	TRBV2	.	many	TGTGCCAGCAGTGAAAGTTTTGGGGGGCAACGAGCTTTCTTT	CASSESFGGQRAFF
TRBJ2-7	TRBV27	TRBD1	many	TGTGCCAGCAGTCCCGGGACAGTTCACGAGCAGTACTTC	CASSPGTVHEQYF
TRBJ2-7	TRBV28	.	many	TGTGCCAGCACCCGAAGGAACAGGTTCCACGAGCAGTACTTC	CASTRRNRFHEQYF
TRBJ1-2	TRBV6-5	.	few	TGTGCCAGCAGTTATCGGGTGAGGGCCTGGAGCGTGACCTTC	CASSYRVRAWSVTF
TRBJ2-7	TRBV11-2	TRBD2	many	TGTGCCAGCAGCTTACCCACAGCGGGACGATACGAGCAGTACTTC	CASSLPTAGRYEQYF
TRBJ2-3	TRBV28	TRBD2	many	TGTGCCACCCGACTAGCGGGAGAGGATACGCAGTATTTT	CATRLAGEDTQYF
TRBJ2-3	TRBV4-2	TRBD2	many	TGTGCCAGCAGCCAAGGCGGGGGGGCGCAGGATACGCAGTATTTT	CASSQGGGAQDTQYF
TRBJ2-7	TRBV14	TRBD2	many	TGTGCCAGCAGCCAGCTTAGCGGGAGGTCCTACGAGCAGTACTTC	CASSQLSGRSYEQYF
TRBJ2-4	TRBV11-2	TRBD2	many	TGTGCCAGCAGCTACCTAGTGCGGGAGGGCGACATTCAGTACTTC	CASSYLVREGDIQYF
TRBJ2-1	TRBV7-2	TRBD1	.	TGTGCCAGCAGCTACGGACAGGGGGTTCTAGCTGAGCAGTTCTTC	CASSYGQGVLAEQFF
TRBJ2-1	TRBV27	TRBD2	many	TGTGCCAGCAGTTTACTAGCGGGGGGAAACAATGAGCAGTTCTTC	CASSLLAGGNNEQFF
TRBJ2-7	TRBV2	.	.	TGTGCCAGCAGTGACCCTAATGGTGTGCGAAACTACGAGCAGTACTTC	CASSDPNGVRNYEQYF
TRBJ1-1	TRBV6-1	.	many	TGTGCCACCCTCGGGAGTAAGCGAACTGAAGCTTTCTTT	CATLGSKRTEAFF
TRBJ2-3	TRBV20-1	TRBD2	many	TGCAGTGTTCTAGCGGGGCGGGGAGATACGCAGTATTTT	CSVLAGRGDTQYF
TRBJ1-3	TRBV15	TRBD1	.	TGTGCCACCAGCAGAGATTCCACAGGGGGCGGAAACACCATATATTTT	CATSRDSTGGGNTIYF
TRBJ1-4	TRBV5-1	TRBD1	many	TGCGCCAGCAGCCTCGGGACAGTGTTAAGTGAAAAACTGTTTTTT	CASSLGTVLSEKLFF
TRBJ1-1	TRBV3-1	.	many	TGTGCCAGCAGTCCCCGGCCATTGGGGACTGAAGCTTTCTTT	CASSPRPLGTEAFF
TRBJ2-7	TRBV11-1	TRBD1	many	TGTGCCAGCAGCTTCACGGGACAGCCCTCCTACGAGCAGTACTTC	CASSFTGQPSYEQYF
TRBJ1-3	TRBV5-1	.	few	TGCGCCAGCAGCCCAAGGGACGGGGCTTACTCTGGAAACACCATATATTTT	CASSPRDGAYSGNTIYF
TRBJ2-5	TRBV12-3/TRBV12-4	TRBD2	.	TGTGCCAGCAGTTTATTTGGCGGGGGTGAAGAAGAGACCCAGTACTTC	CASSLFGGGEEETQYF
TRBJ1-6	TRBV20-1	.	few	TGCAGTGCTAGAATCGTTAGCTCCTATAATTCACCCCTCCACTTT	CSARIVSSYNSPLHF
TRBJ2-7	TRBV28	TRBD2	many	TGTGCCAGCAGGACTAGCGGGCCAGACCTAAGCTCCTACGAGCAGTACTTC	CASRTSGPDLSSYEQYF
TRBJ2-1	TRBV9	TRBD2	few	TGTGCCAGCAGCGTAGTAGGTGGCAGGTCTAGCGGGAGGACCCACAATGAGCAGTTCTTC	CASSVVGGRSSGRTHNEQFF
TRBJ2-7	TRBV2	TRBD2	many	TGTGCCAGCAGTGACGGACTAGCGGGAGGAATCGAGCAGTACTTC	CASSDGLAGGIEQYF
TRBJ1-5	TRBV5-6	.	many	TGTGCCAGCAGCACGGGACCGGCAGGCGGTCAGCCCCAGCATTTT	CASSTGPAGGQPQHF
TRBJ1-2	TRBV6-5	.	many	TGTGCCAGCAGTTCCGACAGCGATGGCTACACCTTC	CASSSDSDGYTF
TRBJ1-2	TRBV6-1	TRBD1	.	TGTGCCAGCAGTGACGGGACAGGGGATAACTATGGCTACACCTTC	CASSDGTGDNYGYTF
TRBJ2-3	TRBV27	.	many	TGTGCCAGCAGTCTCATAGCGTTTAGCACAGATACGCAGTATTTT	CASSLIAFSTDTQYF
TRBJ1-1	TRBV28	.	.	TGTGCCAGCAGTTTATTGTACGACGGGAACACTGAAGCTTTCTTT	CASSLLYDGNTEAFF
TRBJ1-2	TRBV7-9	.	.	TGTGCCAGCAGCTTAGGGTCGCCATCCTATGGCTACACCTTC	CASSLGSPSYGYTF
TRBJ2-3	TRBV2	.	few	TGTGCCAGCAGCGGGAGAACAGATACGCAGTATTTT	CASSGRTDTQYF
TRBJ2-1	TRBV12-5	.	many	TGTGCTAGTGGTTTGAGGTACGGAGACAATGAGCAGTTCTTC	CASGLRYGDNEQFF
TRBJ2-3	TRBV28	.	many	TGTGCCAGCAGTTCACATCCTTCGGGGGGCGCCGGGATAGGGCAGTATTTT	CASSSHPSGGAGIGQYF
TRBJ1-5	TRBV12-3/TRBV12-4	.	many	TGTGCCAGCAGTATCGTACAGTCGTCTCAGCCCCAGCATTTT	CASSIVQSSQPQHF
TRBJ1-5	TRBV5-6	.	.	TGTGCCAGCAGCCTTGGGGGCCGCGGTAATCAGCCCCAGCATTTT	CASSLGGRGNQPQHF
TRBJ1-1	TRBV4-1	TRBD1	.	TGCGCCAGCACCAAGACAGGGGCGAACACTGAAGCTTTCTTT	CASTKTGANTEAFF
TRBJ2-3	TRBV5-4	.	.	TGTGCCAGCACCCTGGGGGGCACAGATACGCAGTATTTT	CASTLGGTDTQYF
TRBJ2-1	TRBV20-1	.	many	TGCAGTGCTAGAGTTGATGTGTTTGTGGGCTACAATGAGCAGTTCTTC	CSARVDVFVGYNEQFF
TRBJ2-4	TRBV20-1	.	many	TGCAGTGCCCACGACGGGGCTTCGGCCAAAAACATTCAGTACTTC	CSAHDGASAKNIQYF
TRBJ2-1	TRBV24-1	TRBD1	.	TGTGCCACCAGTGACCGGACAGGGGCCTACAATGAGCAGTTCTTC	CATSDRTGAYNEQFF